This TCR beta chain was obtained from a study of control samples from healthy donors and cancer patients. This CDR3 has 13 amino acids. J gave up 4 bases and V 1 base, and 3 bases lay outside the gene matches. The germline CDR1 and CDR2 sequences are GTSNPN and SVGIG (reference sequence). TCRdb's table, derived via immunoSEQ multiplex PCR, lists solely in-frame clones and lacks some. The data hold 20,000 or so clones, with more than 70% observed a single time. Source material: PBMCs. The sequence was collected from a woman in her fifties or sixties with head and neck cancer. The chain couples TRBV30 to TRBJ2-7, with 8 bases identical to TRBD1. The CDR3 protein is CAWSDRGRYEQYF. Here the CDR3 DNA reads TGTGCCTGGAGTGACAGGGGGAGGTACGAGCAGTACTTC.